This T cell receptor beta chain was retrieved from a study of CD8+ T cells in alopecia areata. Sequencing relied on a cDNA template that was reverse transcribed from extracted RNA. Method: immunoSEQ multiplex PCR; TCRdb's copy keeps in-frame clones and lacks some. The profile covers 120,000 to 150,000 clones, with about 87% appearing a single time and over 12% taken by the ten largest. Losses at the gene ends were 5 bases for V and 2 bases for J; bases not matched to a gene: 7. The germline CDR1 and CDR2 sequences are LNHDA and SQIVND (reference sequence). This CDR3 spans 15 amino acids. Sample: CD8+ T cells sorted from blood, taken at week 0. The source of this sequence is a human donor with alopecia areata. This chain links TRBV19 with TRBJ2-7; TRBD2 matches 9 bases. CDR3 in DNA: TGTGCCAGTAGTTGGACTAGCGAGGACACCTACGAGCAGTACTTC. Translation: CASSWTSEDTYEQYF. The variable domain in full, completed from reference TRBV19 and TRBJ2-7, reads DGGITQSPKYLFRKEGQNVTLSCEQNLNHDAMYWYRQDPGQGLRLIYYSQIVNDFQKGDIAEGYSVSREKKESFPLTVTSAQKNPTAFYLCASSWTSEDTYEQYFGPGTRLTVT.